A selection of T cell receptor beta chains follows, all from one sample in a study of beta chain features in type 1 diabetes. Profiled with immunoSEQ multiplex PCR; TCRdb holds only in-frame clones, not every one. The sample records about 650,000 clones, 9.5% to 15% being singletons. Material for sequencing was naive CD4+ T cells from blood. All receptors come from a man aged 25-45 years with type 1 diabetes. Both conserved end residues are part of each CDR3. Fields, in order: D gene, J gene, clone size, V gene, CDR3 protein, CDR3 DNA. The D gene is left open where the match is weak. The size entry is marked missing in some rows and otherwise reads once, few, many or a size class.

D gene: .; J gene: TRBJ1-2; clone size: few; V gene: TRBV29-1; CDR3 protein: CSVEPFAGVGGYTF; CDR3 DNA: TGCAGCGTTGAACCCTTCGCGGGGGTGGGTGGCTACACCTTC
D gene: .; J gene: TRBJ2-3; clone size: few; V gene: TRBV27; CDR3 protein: CASSPRSADTQYF; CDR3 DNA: TGTGCCAGCAGTCCGCGTTCCGCAGATACGCAGTATTTT
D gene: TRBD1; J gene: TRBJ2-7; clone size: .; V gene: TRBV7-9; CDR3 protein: CASSLYGQGDGKEQYF; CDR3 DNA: TGTGCCAGCAGCTTATACGGACAGGGGGACGGGAAGGAGCAGTACTTC
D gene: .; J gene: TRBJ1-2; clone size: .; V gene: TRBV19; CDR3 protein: CASSIDRGLIGYTF; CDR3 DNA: TGTGCCAGTAGTATAGATCGGGGCCTGATAGGCTACACCTTC
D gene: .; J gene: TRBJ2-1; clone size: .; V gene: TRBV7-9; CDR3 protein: CASSLQEDEQFF; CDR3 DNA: TGTGCCAGCAGCTTGCAGGAGGATGAGCAGTTCTTC
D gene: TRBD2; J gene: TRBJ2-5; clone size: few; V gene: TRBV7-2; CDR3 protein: CASCAELAAIETQYF; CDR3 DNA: TGTGCCAGCTGCGCTGAGCTAGCGGCAATAGAGACCCAGTACTTC
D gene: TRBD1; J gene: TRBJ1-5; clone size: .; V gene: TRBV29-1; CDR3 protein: CSVGQGGDQPQHF; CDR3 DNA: TGCAGCGTTGGACAGGGCGGTGACCAGCCCCAGCATTTT
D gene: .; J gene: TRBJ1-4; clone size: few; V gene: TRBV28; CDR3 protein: CASLEGGGNEKLFF; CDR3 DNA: TGTGCCAGCCTCGAGGGCGGGGGTAATGAAAAACTGTTTTTT
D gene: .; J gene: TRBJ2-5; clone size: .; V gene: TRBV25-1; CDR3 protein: CASSDSGQPQETQYF; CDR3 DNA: TGTGCCAGCAGTGATTCCGGACAGCCTCAAGAGACCCAGTACTTC
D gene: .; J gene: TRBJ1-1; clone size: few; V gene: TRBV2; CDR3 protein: CASKIVGTSSEAFF; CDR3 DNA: TGTGCCAGCAAAATTGTGGGGACCTCAAGCGAAGCTTTCTTT
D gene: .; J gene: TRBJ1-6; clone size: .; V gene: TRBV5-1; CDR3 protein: CASSLNLSRGSPLHF; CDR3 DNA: TGCGCCAGCAGCTTGAATCTGAGCCGGGGTTCACCCCTCCACTTT